The 10 T cell receptor beta chains below come from one sample, sequenced in a study of shared clonotypes between healthy human individuals. The protocol was immunoSEQ multiplex PCR, while the TCRdb copy is restricted to in-frame clones and leaves out a portion. This sample has 2 million to 2.5 million clones; roughly 92% occur once, and the top ten carry 0.3% to 0.45%. Sequencing was done on a sample of naive CD4+ T cells from PBMCs. The subset denotes: CD45RA+ positively selected. Receptors originate from a man aged 18 to 35 in good health. Some clones in this sample may be carry-over from other donors' samples.

This clone was counted once. The chain employs TRBV4-1 and TRBJ2-1; 8 bases line up with TRBD1. V shed 3 bases, J shed 0 bases, and the junction held 7 bases outside the gene matches. The CDR3 consists of 17 residues. The germline V gene has CDR1 MGHRA and CDR2 YSYEKL. In nucleotides, the CDR3 is TGCGCCAGCAGCCAGGACTACAGGGGGAACTCCTACAATGAGCAGTTCTTC. Translating it yields CASSQDYRGNSYNEQFF.

This clone was observed once. V and J are TRBV11-2 and TRBJ2-1; D may be TRBD2 (5 bases). The CDR3 length is 14 residues. The V and J ends lost 4 bases and 4 bases respectively, with 11 bases between them. Germline V lookup: CDR1 SGHAT, CDR2 FQNNGV. CDR3 DNA sequence: TGTGCCAGCAGCTCAAAAACTAGATACAATGAGCAGTTCTTC. Its protein product is CASSSKTRYNEQFF.

The rearrangement links TRBV6-5 to TRBJ1-1; D gene unclear. Germline V gene lookup returns CDR1 MNHEY and CDR2 SVGAGI. The CDR3 spans 14 residues. Trimming removed 4 bases at V and 0 bases at J, with 9 bases between. The CDR3 DNA is TGTGCCAGCAGTTTCTCCCCGATGAACACTGAAGCTTTCTTT. Translation gives CASSFSPMNTEAFF.

CDR3 sequence (DNA): TGTGCCAGCAGCGGGACCTTGGTAGCAGATACGCAGTATTTT. Translation gives CASSGTLVADTQYF. V gene TRBV6-1 combines with J gene TRBJ2-3; D may correspond to TRBD1 or TRBD2 (5 bases each). The CDR3 spans 14 residues. The germline V gene encodes CDR1 MNHNS and CDR2 SASEGT. V was pared by 6 bases and J by 4 bases, with 14 bases between.

This clone has a handful of counts. This sequence joins TRBV7-8 and TRBJ1-5; weak D call: TRBD1 (5 bases). The V gene's germline CDR1 is SGHVS and CDR2 FQNEAQ. The CDR3 runs 14 residues. V lost 7 bases and J lost 6, with 16 bases in between. Written as DNA, the CDR3 is TGTGCCAGCACCCTAGTCGGGACGAGTCAGCCCCAGCATTTT. Translated: CASTLVGTSQPQHF. The whole variable domain, filled in from reference TRBV7-8 and TRBJ1-5, reads GAGVSQSPRYKVAKRGQDVALRCDPISGHVSLFWYQQALGQGPEFLTYFQNEAQLDKSGLPSDRFFAERPEGSVSTLKIQRTQQEDSAVYLCASTLVGTSQPQHFGDGTRLSIL.

The rearrangement joins TRBV7-2 to TRBJ2-3; perhaps TRBD2 as D (6 bases). The germline CDR1 and CDR2 sequences are SGHTA and FQGNSA. The CDR3 is 14 amino acids. V was clipped by 5 bases and J by 5 bases, with 14 bases between them. CDR3 residues: CASSLGTVRDTQYF. CDR3 sequence (DNA): TGTGCCAGCAGCCTGGGGACTGTAAGAGATACGCAGTATTTT. Full variable domain (missing parts from reference TRBV7-2 and TRBJ2-3): GAGVSQSPSNKVTEKGKDVELRCDPISGHTALYWYRQSLGQGLEFLIYFQGNSAPDKSGLPSDRFSAERTGGSVSTLTIQRTQQEDSAVYLCASSLGTVRDTQYFGPGTRLTVL.

The rearrangement joins TRBV6-1 to TRBJ1-3, with 8 bases matching TRBD1. Germline trimming cut 3 bases from V and 4 bases from J; bases unmatched to any gene: 5. Germline values: CDR1 MNHNS, CDR2 SASEGT. This CDR3 region has 15 residues. This CDR3 is CASSDRTGMGNTIYF. CDR3 sequence (DNA): TGTGCCAGCAGTGATCGGACAGGGATGGGAAACACCATATATTTT.

V is TRBV7-3 and J is TRBJ1-1; TRBD1 agrees at 8 bases. This CDR3 comprises 16 residues. Germline V lookup: CDR1 SGHTA, CDR2 FQGTGA. V dropped 1 base and J dropped 0; count of bases not matched to a gene: 4. The CDR3 here is CASSLNLDRVNTEAFF. The CDR3 DNA reads as TGTGCCAGCAGCTTAAATTTGGACAGGGTGAACACTGAAGCTTTCTTT.

The V call is TRBV7-2, the J call TRBJ2-3; D is uncertain. The ends were cut back, 1 base at V and 3 bases at J, with 5 bases in the middle. CDR1 SGHTA and CDR2 FQGNSA come from the germline V gene. This CDR3 region has 13 residues. For the CDR3, the DNA is TGTGCCAGCAGCTTAGAAACAACAGATACGCAGTATTTT. Protein product: CASSLETTDTQYF. The complete variable domain, with remaining parts taken from reference TRBV7-2 and TRBJ2-3, reads GAGVSQSPSNKVTEKGKDVELRCDPISGHTALYWYRQSLGQGLEFLIYFQGNSAPDKSGLPSDRFSAERTGGSVSTLTIQRTQQEDSAVYLCASSLETTDTQYFGPGTRLTVL.

The chain recombines TRBV6-6 with TRBJ2-2; TRBD2 matches at 8 bases. This CDR3 has 15 amino acids. With V trimmed by 5 bases and J by 3 bases, 5 bases remained unmatched. Per the germline V gene, CDR1 is MNHNY and CDR2 is SVGAGI (reference sequence). In DNA form, the CDR3 reads TGTGCCAGCAGTCCGGGAGGGCGGGACACCGGGGAGCTGTTTTTT. It specifies CASSPGGRDTGELFF.